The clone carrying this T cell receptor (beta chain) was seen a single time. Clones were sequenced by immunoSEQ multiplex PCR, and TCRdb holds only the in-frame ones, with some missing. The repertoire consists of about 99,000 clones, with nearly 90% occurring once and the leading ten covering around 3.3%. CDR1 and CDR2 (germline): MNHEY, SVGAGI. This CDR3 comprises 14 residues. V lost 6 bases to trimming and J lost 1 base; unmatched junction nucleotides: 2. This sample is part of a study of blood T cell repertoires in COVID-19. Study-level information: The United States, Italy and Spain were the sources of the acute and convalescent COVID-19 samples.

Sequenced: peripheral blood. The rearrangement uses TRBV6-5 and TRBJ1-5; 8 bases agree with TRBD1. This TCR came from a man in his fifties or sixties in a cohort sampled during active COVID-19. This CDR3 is CASSYRGSNQPQHF. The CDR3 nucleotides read TGTGCCAGCAGCTACAGGGGGAGCAATCAGCCCCAGCATTTT.